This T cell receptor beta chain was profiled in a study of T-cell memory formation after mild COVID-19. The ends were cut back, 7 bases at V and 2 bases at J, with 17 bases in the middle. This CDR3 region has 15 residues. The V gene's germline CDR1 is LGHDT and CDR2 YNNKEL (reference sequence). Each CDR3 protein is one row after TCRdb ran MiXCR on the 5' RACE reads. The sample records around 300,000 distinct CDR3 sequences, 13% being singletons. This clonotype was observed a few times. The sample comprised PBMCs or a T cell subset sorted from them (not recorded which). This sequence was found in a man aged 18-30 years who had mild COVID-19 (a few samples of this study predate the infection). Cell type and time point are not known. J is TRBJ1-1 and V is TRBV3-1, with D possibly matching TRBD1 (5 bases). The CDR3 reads CASTLRSGHNTEAFF. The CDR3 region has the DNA TGTGCCAGCACCCTCAGGTCTGGACACAACACTGAAGCTTTCTTT.